This T cell receptor (beta chain) was sequenced in a study of T cells in Graves' hyperthyroidism and ophthalmopathy. Findings and limits, study-wide: Progression to ophthalmopathy was predicted a median of approximately seven months early. Blood also showed most of the thyroid clonotypes that were expanded above 0.001. Ophthalmopathy cases were set apart from stable hyperthyroidism by a 13 V-J model.

The germline gives CDR1 MDHEN, CDR2 SYDVKM. The CDR3 totals 13 residues. The germline V and J ends were trimmed by 10 bases and 3 bases, with 13 bases remaining between them. Uncontrolled infections, other autoimmune diseases, pregnancy or lactation led to exclusion of patients. Template material for amplifying TCR beta CDR3 regions consisted of RNA transcripts. The HTBI set primed first-round TCR CDR3 RT-PCR. TCRdb re-called the multiplex PCR reads with MiXCR, one entry per CDR3 protein. The table shows roughly 640,000 distinct CDR3 sequences, with 16% occurring only once. This clonotype came up many times. As yet, its antigen is unknown.

The receptor was isolated from a woman aged 40 to 50 with Graves' ophthalmopathy. The sequencing input was blood. The chain is built from TRBV28 and TRBJ1-5, with D maybe TRBD1 (6 bases). CDR3 amino acids: CATIRGYNQPQHF. DNA for the CDR3: TGTGCCACCATCAGGGGCTACAATCAGCCCCAGCATTTT.